The subject of this entry is one T cell receptor beta chain. From germline, CDR1 is SGHRS and CDR2 YFSETQ. V lost 6 bases and J lost 4, with 16 bases in between. This CDR3 is 15 amino acids long. This sample was included in a study of blood T cell repertoires in COVID-19. Overall study: The cDNA or gDNA used as material had been derived from T cells, B-cell-depleted T cells, or PBMCs.

As originally analysed: Estimation of nucleated cell counts was performed using reference gene primer amplification. Using immunoSEQ multiplex PCR, the repertoire was profiled, and TCRdb retains in-frame clones only, with some absent. Clonal size and the V and J genes are those of that table, whereas D and trimming came from the DNA. The data show approximately 200,000 clones, approximately 80% seen once. Participant age was roughly 18 to 90 years, and participants resided in 24 US areas. Clinical histories supplied by participants themselves formed the basis of cohort assignment. This TCR was recovered from a woman aged 40 to 50 with acute COVID-19. Input material: PBMCs or T cells enriched from blood (not recorded which). This rearrangement joins TRBV5-1 to TRBJ2-2; D is possibly TRBD1 (6 bases). The CDR3 DNA reads as TGCGCCAGCATCCAGCAGGGGTCCTCCACCGGGGAGCTGTTTTTT. This translates into CASIQQGSSTGELFF.